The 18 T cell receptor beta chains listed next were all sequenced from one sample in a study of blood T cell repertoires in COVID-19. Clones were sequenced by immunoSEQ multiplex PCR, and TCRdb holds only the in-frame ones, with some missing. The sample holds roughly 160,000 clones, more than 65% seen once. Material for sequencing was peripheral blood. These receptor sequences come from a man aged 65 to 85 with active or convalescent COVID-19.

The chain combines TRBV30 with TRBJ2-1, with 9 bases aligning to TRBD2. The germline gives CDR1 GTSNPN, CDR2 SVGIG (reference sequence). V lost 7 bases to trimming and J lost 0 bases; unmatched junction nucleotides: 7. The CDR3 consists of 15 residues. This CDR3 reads CASVAGASSYNEQFF. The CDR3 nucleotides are TGTGCCTCGGTAGCGGGAGCCAGCTCCTACAATGAGCAGTTCTTC. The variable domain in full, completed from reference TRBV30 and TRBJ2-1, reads SQTIHQWPATLVQPVGSPLSLECTVEGTSNPNLYWYRQAAGRGLQLLFYSVGIGQISSEVPQNLSASRPQDRQFILSSKKLLLSDSGFYLCASVAGASSYNEQFFGPGTRLTVL.

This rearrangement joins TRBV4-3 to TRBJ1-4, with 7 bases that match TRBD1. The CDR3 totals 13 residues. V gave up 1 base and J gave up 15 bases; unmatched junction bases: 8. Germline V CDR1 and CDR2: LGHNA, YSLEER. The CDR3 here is CASSQVQGSSMFF. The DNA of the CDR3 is TGCGCCAGCAGCCAAGTACAGGGGTCGTCAATGTTTTTT.

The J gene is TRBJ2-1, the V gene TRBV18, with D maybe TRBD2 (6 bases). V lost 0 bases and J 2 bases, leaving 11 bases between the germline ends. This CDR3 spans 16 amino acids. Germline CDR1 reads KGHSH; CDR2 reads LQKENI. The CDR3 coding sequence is TGTGCCAGCTCACCACCGGGGGGTGGAGCCTACAATGAGCAGTTCTTC. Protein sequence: CASSPPGGGAYNEQFF.

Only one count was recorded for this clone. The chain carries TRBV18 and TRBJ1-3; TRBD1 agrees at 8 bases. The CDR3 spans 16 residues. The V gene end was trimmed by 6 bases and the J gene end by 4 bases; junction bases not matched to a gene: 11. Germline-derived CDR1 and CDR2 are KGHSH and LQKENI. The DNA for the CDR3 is TGTGCCAGCTCCCTCCTACCGGACAGGGCGGGAAACACCATATATTTT. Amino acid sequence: CASSLLPDRAGNTIYF.

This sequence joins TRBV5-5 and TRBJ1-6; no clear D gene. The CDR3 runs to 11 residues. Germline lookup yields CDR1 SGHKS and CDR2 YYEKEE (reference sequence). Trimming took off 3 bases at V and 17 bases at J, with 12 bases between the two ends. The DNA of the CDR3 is TGTGCCAGCAGCTCGGGTCCCAACTTCCACTTT. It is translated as CASSSGPNFHF.

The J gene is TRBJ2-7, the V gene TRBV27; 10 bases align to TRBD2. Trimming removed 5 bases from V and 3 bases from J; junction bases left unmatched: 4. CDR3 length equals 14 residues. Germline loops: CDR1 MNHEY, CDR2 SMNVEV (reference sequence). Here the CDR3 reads CASSALAGVYEQYF. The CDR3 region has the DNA TGTGCCAGCAGTGCTCTAGCGGGAGTCTACGAGCAGTACTTC.

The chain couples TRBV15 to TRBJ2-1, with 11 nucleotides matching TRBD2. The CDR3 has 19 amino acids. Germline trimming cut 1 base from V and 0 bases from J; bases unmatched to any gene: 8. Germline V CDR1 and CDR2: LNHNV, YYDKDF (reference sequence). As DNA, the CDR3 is TGTGCCACCAGCAGAGCCCTAGCGGGAGGTCCAAGCTCCTACAATGAGCAGTTCTTC. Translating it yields CATSRALAGGPSSYNEQFF. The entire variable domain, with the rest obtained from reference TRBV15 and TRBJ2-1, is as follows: DAMVIQNPRYQVTQFGKPVTLSCSQTLNHNVMYWYQQKSSQAPKLLFHYYDKDFNNEADTPDNFQSRRPNTSFCFLDIRSPGLGDTAMYLCATSRALAGGPSSYNEQFFGPGTRLTVL.

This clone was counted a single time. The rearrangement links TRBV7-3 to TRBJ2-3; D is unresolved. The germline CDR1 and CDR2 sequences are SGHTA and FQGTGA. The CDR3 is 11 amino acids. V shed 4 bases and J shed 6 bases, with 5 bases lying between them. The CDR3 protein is CASSSSDTQYF. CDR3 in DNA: TGTGCCAGCAGCTCCTCGGATACGCAGTATTTT.

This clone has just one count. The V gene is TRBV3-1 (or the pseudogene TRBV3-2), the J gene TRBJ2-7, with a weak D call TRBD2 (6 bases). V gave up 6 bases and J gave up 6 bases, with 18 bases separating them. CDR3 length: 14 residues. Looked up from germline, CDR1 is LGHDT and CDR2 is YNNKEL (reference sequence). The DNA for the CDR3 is TGTGCCAGCAGGCCCTTTGTAGGAGCGGGCGAGCAGTACTTC. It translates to CASRPFVGAGEQYF.

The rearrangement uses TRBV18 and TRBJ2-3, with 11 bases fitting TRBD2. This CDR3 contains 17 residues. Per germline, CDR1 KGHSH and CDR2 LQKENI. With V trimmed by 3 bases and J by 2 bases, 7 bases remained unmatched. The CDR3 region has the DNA TGTGCCAGCTCACCCCCGGGACTAGCGGCGCTCACAGATACGCAGTATTTT. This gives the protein CASSPPGLAALTDTQYF.

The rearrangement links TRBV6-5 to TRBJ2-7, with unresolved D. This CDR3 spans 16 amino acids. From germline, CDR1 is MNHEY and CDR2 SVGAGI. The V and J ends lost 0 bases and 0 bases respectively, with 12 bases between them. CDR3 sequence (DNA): TGTGCCAGCAGTTACTCGAGAAGAGAATCCTCCTACGAGCAGTACTTC. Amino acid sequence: CASSYSRRESSYEQYF.

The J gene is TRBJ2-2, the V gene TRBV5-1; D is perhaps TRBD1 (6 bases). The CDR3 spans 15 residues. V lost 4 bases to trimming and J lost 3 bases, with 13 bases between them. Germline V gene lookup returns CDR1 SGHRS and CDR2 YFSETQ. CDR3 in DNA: TGCGCCAGCAGCCCAGGGACACGAGACACCGGGGAGCTGTTTTTT. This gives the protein CASSPGTRDTGELFF.

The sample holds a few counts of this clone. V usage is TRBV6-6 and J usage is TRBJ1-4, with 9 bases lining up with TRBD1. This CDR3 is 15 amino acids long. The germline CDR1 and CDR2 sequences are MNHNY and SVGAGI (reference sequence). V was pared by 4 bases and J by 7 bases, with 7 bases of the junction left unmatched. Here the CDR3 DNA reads TGTGCCAGCAGTTTCCCTGGGACAGGGACTGAAAAACTGTTTTTT. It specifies CASSFPGTGTEKLFF.

Here the CDR3 reads CSVVARGNTGELFF. The CDR3 coding sequence is TGCAGCGTCGTAGCGCGAGGGAACACCGGGGAGCTGTTTTTT. The V gene is TRBV29-1, the J gene TRBJ2-2; tentative D call: TRBD2 (5 bases). CDR3 size: 14 residues. Germline CDR1 reads SQVTM; CDR2 reads ANQGSEA. V lost 6 bases to trimming and J lost 1 base, with 12 bases between them.

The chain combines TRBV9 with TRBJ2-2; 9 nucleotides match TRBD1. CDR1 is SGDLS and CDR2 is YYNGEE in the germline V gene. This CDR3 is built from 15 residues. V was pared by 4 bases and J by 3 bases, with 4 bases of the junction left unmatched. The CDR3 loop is CASSPGDRDTGELFF. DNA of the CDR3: TGTGCCAGCAGCCCCGGGGACAGGGACACCGGGGAGCTGTTTTTT. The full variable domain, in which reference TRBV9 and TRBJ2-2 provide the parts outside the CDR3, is DSGVTQTPKHLITATGQRVTLRCSPRSGDLSVYWYQQSLDQGLQFLIQYYNGEERAKGNILERFSAQQFPDLHSELNLSSLELGDSALYFCASSPGDRDTGELFFGEGSRLTVL.

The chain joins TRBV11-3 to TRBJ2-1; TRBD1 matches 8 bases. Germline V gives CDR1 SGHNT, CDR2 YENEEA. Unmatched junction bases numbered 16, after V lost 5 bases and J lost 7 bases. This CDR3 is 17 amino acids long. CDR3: CASSPGTGQGRSNEQFF. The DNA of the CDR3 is TGTGCCAGCAGCCCCGGCACTGGACAGGGACGGTCAAATGAGCAGTTCTTC.

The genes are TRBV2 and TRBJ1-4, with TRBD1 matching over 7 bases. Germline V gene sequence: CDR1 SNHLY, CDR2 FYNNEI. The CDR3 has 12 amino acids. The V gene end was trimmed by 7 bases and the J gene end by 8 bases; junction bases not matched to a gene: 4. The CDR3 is CASNRDSEKLFF. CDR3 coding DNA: TGTGCCAGCAATCGGGACAGCGAAAAACTGTTTTTT.

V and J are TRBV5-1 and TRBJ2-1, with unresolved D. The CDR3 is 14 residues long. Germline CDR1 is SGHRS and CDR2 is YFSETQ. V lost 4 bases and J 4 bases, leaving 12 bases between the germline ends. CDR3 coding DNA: TGCGCCAGCAGCCTGGTGTCTGAGTACAATGAGCAGTTCTTC. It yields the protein CASSLVSEYNEQFF.